The 7 T cell receptor beta chains presented below share a single source sample, sequenced in a study of response to subunit inactivated influenza vaccine. TCRdb itself ran the RT-PCR reads through MiXCR, one entry per CDR3 protein. The table lists about 310,000 distinct CDR3 sequences, 20% to 25% of them singletons. This sample comprised PBMCs from blood, obtained about 19 months after vaccination. These receptors came from a man between 50 and 75 years old who received an inactivated influenza vaccine.

The rearrangement links TRBV28 to TRBJ2-3; D possibly uses TRBD1 or TRBD2 (6 bases each). Trimming took 9 bases from V and 4 from J, leaving 26 bases between them. Germline V gene sequence: CDR1 MDHEN, CDR2 SYDVKM. CDR3 length equals 17 residues. The DNA for the CDR3 is TGTGCCAGAAGGCTACAGGGCCCGACTAGTTTTGCAGATACGCAGTATTTT. Its translation is CARRLQGPTSFADTQYF.

Only a few counts were recorded for this clonotype. This chain connects TRBV7-2 to TRBJ1-2; D unclear. The CDR3 is made up of 13 amino acids. Germline assignment: CDR1 SGHTA and CDR2 FQGNSA. Deletions cut 7 bases from V and 2 bases from J, with 11 bases between. CDR3 nucleotides: TGTGCCAGCACCACCCAAATAAACTATGGCTACACCTTC. Its translation: CASTTQINYGYTF.

This chain uses TRBV4-1 with TRBJ2-7; no clear D gene. Germline CDR1 reads MGHRA; CDR2 reads YSYEKL. The CDR3 runs to 15 residues. The ends were cut back, 1 base at V and 2 bases at J, with 12 bases in the middle. CDR3 loop: CASSQVSVSAYEQYF. The DNA for the CDR3 is TGCGCCAGCAGCCAAGTATCGGTTTCAGCCTACGAGCAGTACTTC.

Concerning this clonotype itself: This may be a read error, as it is one base from a much larger clone. Since the CDR3 does not end with the conserved phenylalanine or tryptophan, this likely comes from a read error. The V and J genes are TRBV2 and TRBJ1-1; tentative D call: TRBD1 (6 bases). CDR3 length: 14 amino acids. The germline V and J ends were trimmed by 4 bases and 9 bases, with 18 bases remaining between them. Germline CDR1 is SNHLY and CDR2 is FYNNEI. The CDR3 is CASSVVQGTSQAFL. The CDR3 nucleotides read TGTGCCAGCAGTGTGGTTCAGGGGACTTCTCAAGCTTTCTTA.

The V call is TRBV7-9, the J call TRBJ1-2; 8 positions agree with TRBD1. V lost 4 bases and J lost 8; bases outside the gene matches: 9. The CDR3 is 14 residues long. Germline assignment: CDR1 SEHNR and CDR2 FQNEAQ (reference sequence). The DNA of the CDR3 is TGTGCCAGCAGCTCAGTAAGGACAGGGAGCGGCTACACCTTC. Translated, it gives CASSSVRTGSGYTF.

The V gene is TRBV6-1, the J gene TRBJ2-5, with D unresolved. CDR1 and CDR2 from the germline V gene are MNHNS and SASEGT. V lost 6 bases and J 1 base, leaving 12 bases between the germline ends. The CDR3 length is 14 residues. The DNA of the CDR3 is TGTGCCAGCAGCCCCAGGACGGTCCAAGAGACCCAGTACTTC. This gives the protein CASSPRTVQETQYF.

This clonotype was counted at least ten times. V is TRBV12-3 or TRBV12-4 and J is TRBJ1-5, with 9 bases matching TRBD1. CDR3 length: 15 residues. With 4 bases clipped from V and 4 bases from J, the junction kept 5 bases outside the gene matches. As DNA, the CDR3 is TGTGCCAGCAGTTCCTTGACAGGGGGAAATCAGCCCCAGCATTTT. Translated: CASSSLTGGNQPQHF.